The clone carrying this TCR beta chain occurred once. The data derive from a study of blood T cell repertoires in COVID-19. Whole-study context: Both acute and convalescent COVID-19 samples were obtained from the United States, Italy and Spain. PBMCs, B-cell-depleted T cells, or T cells were the source of the cDNA or gDNA that made up the material.

Sequenced by immunoSEQ multiplex PCR; TCRdb stores in-frame clones only, minus some. The sample lists under 200,000 clones, less than 90% occurring once. Germline V lookup: CDR1 SGHTA, CDR2 FQGNSA. This CDR3 is built from 17 residues. V lost 5 bases to trimming and J lost 6 bases; unmatched junction nucleotides: 10. The V and J genes are TRBV7-2 and TRBJ2-5, with 15 bases fitting TRBD2. The sequence was collected from a woman in her forties or fifties who had recovered from COVID-19. The sequenced sample consisted of PBMCs or T cells enriched from blood (not recorded which). This CDR3 is CASSPWTSGRDRKTQYF. CDR3 coding DNA: TGTGCCAGCAGCCCGTGGACTAGCGGGAGGGATCGGAAGACCCAGTACTTC.